This T cell receptor beta chain was found in a study of blood T cell repertoires in COVID-19. Study background: Samples of COVID-19 (acute and convalescent) were obtained from the United States, Italy and Spain. PBMCs, B-cell-depleted T cells, or T cells provided the cDNA or gDNA that made up the material.

As originally analysed: Scientists estimated how many nucleated cells there were by amplifying reference gene primers. The table came from immunoSEQ multiplex PCR; TCRdb's copy has only in-frame clones and leaves some out. V, J and clone size were drawn from that table, and D and trimming were deduced from the DNA. The sample lists 200,000 to 300,000 clones, approximately 83% seen once, with approximately 30% in the top ten. Germline V gene lookup returns CDR1 ENHRY and CDR2 SYGVKD. The CDR3 has 13 amino acids. V lost 2 bases and J 11 bases, leaving 13 bases between the germline ends. The chain carries TRBV10-3 and TRBJ1-5, with D perhaps TRBD1 (6 bases). The sequence was obtained from a man aged 35-49 years with acute or convalescent COVID-19. Specimen: peripheral blood. CDR3 loop: CAISEAREGAQHF. The DNA for the CDR3 is TGTGCCATCAGTGAGGCCCGGGAGGGGGCCCAGCATTTT.